The 27 T cell receptor beta chains in this list originate from one sample, sequenced in a study of blood T cells in healthy people across ages (dated by TCRdb to between 2014 and 2017). Library preparation used 5' RACE. Sequenced on an Illumina HiSeq 2500. A second PCR of roughly 7 to 11 cycles was performed with a sample-barcoded 5' primer and a J-beta primer mix. The public reads were reanalyzed by TCRdb: fastp trimming at Q25, MiXCR alignment, in-frame beta chains only. Rows are combined by CDR3 protein, so each entry shows the most common genes and DNA. This sample lists 900,000 to 950,000 distinct CDR3 sequences; 25% to 30% were detected once. The top ten clonotypes cover approximately 10% of the sample. These data also featured in a second study, about T cells of mothers and their children.

Sequenced material: blood. These receptor sequences come from a woman aged 40 to 50 in good health.

J is TRBJ1-2 and V is TRBV28, with D possibly TRBD1 on 5 matching bases. The CDR3 length is 13 residues. V gave up 8 bases and J gave up 8 bases, with 18 bases separating them. Per the germline V gene, CDR1 is MDHEN and CDR2 is SYDVKM. The CDR3 reads CASRVRDFRGYTF. CDR3 sequence (DNA): TGTGCCAGCCGGGTCAGGGATTTTCGCGGCTACACCTTC.

This clonotype was found once. J is TRBJ1-6 and V is TRBV2, with 9 bases that match TRBD1. The V segment lost 6 bases and the J segment 5 bases; nucleotides outside the gene matches: 8. The CDR3 is 16 amino acids. From germline, CDR1 is SNHLY and CDR2 FYNNEI. The CDR3 loop is CASSLTGGRNNSPLHF. DNA for the CDR3: TGTGCCAGCAGCTTGACAGGGGGACGGAATAATTCACCCCTCCACTTT.

This chain joins TRBV7-2 and TRBJ1-6; no firm D call. There are 15 residues in the CDR3. The V end was cut by 1 base, the J end by 9 bases, with 13 bases between. Germline CDR1 reads SGHTA; CDR2 reads FQGNSA. In DNA, the CDR3 is TGTGCCAGCAGCTTAGACGGAAGTTATGGTTCACCCCTCCACTTT. Translating it yields CASSLDGSYGSPLHF.

About this clonotype itself: Since a much larger clone is just one base distant, this may be a read error. The V gene is TRBV29-1, the J gene TRBJ1-1, with 7 nucleotides matching TRBD1. CDR1 is SQVTM, CDR2 ANQGSEA, per germline. This CDR3 is built from 14 residues. The CDR3 spells CCVEKGAVNTEAFF. The CDR3 DNA follows: TGCTGCGTTGAAAAGGGGGCTGTGAACACTGAAGCTTTCTTT.

This rearrangement joins TRBV18 to TRBJ1-2; TRBD1 is a possible D gene (5 bases). Germline V gene data show CDR1 as KGHSH and CDR2 as LQKENI. The CDR3 has 15 residues. Between the trimmed V and J ends, which lost 6 bases and 3 bases, there was a span of 17 bases. CDR3 region: CASSPQGAGDYGYTF. The CDR3, as DNA: TGTGCCAGCTCGCCCCAGGGTGCGGGGGACTATGGCTACACCTTC.

In the case of this clonotype: This may arise from a read error, as a much more abundant clone is one base away. The J gene is TRBJ1-5, the V gene TRBV12-3 or TRBV12-4, with 10 bases matching TRBD1. The length of the CDR3 is 14 residues. Here the CDR3 reads CAGSGQGVKQPQHF. The CDR3 coding sequence is TGTGCCGGCAGTGGACAGGGGGTAAAACAGCCCCAGCATTTT.

At least ten counts were recorded for this clonotype. DNA of the CDR3: TGTGCCAGCAGCTTGGGGGTCATGAGTGAGCAGTTCTTC. It translates to CASSLGVMSEQFF. The J gene is TRBJ2-1, the V gene TRBV11-3; D might be TRBD1 or TRBD2, each matching 5 bases. The V gene's germline CDR1 is SGHNT and CDR2 YENEEA. The V end lost 3 bases, the J end lost 9 bases, and 12 bases lay between the germline ends. The CDR3 consists of 13 residues.

V gene TRBV20-1 combines with J gene TRBJ2-5, with D maybe TRBD2 (5 bases). Trimming shortened V by 2 bases and J by 6 bases, and 16 bases separated the two germline ends. Germline V gene data show CDR1 as DFQATT and CDR2 as SNEGSKA (reference sequence). CDR3 length: 14 residues. The CDR3 loop reads CSARSTATGKTQYF. Written as DNA, the CDR3 is TGCAGTGCTAGATCTACAGCGACGGGAAAGACCCAGTACTTC.

This clonotype was seen a handful of times. The chain employs TRBV7-8 and TRBJ1-1; D gene unclear. The CDR3 spans 14 residues. Germline lookup yields CDR1 SGHVS and CDR2 FQNEAQ. Trimming cost V 3 bases and J 7 bases, with 15 bases left between them. The CDR3 bases are TGTGCCAGCAGCTTTGAGCCGAACGGACGTGAAGCTTTCTTT. This encodes CASSFEPNGREAFF.

For the CDR3, the DNA is TGCAGTGCTAGAGAGGGCAGGGGGGGGACTAATGAAAAACTGTTTTTT. It specifies CSAREGRGGTNEKLFF. V gene TRBV20-1 combines with J gene TRBJ1-4, with TRBD1 identical over 7 bases. The CDR3 sequence is 16 residues long. Germline assignment: CDR1 DFQATT and CDR2 SNEGSKA (reference sequence). V lost 0 bases, J lost 2 bases, and 6 bases stayed unmatched.

A word on this clonotype: Since no conserved phenylalanine or tryptophan closes the CDR3, a read error is the likely cause. The chain is built from TRBV12-3 or TRBV12-4 and TRBJ1-1, with D uncertain. Between the trimmed V and J ends, which lost 4 bases and 1 base, there was a span of 13 bases. This CDR3 region has 15 residues. This CDR3 reads CASSWVGRRNTEAFC. DNA of the CDR3: TGTGCCAGCAGTTGGGTGGGTCGGAGGAACACTGAAGCTTTCTGT.

This clonotype was found many times. The chain carries TRBV18 and TRBJ2-7; TRBD1 aligns across 9 bases. Germline V gene lookup returns CDR1 KGHSH and CDR2 LQKENI. This CDR3 comprises 15 residues. The J segment lost 2 bases and the V segment lost 3 bases, leaving 5 bases of the junction unmatched. CDR3 DNA sequence: TGTGCCAGCTCACCTCCCGGGACAGGGACCTACGAGCAGTACTTC. This sequence encodes CASSPPGTGTYEQYF.

This chain links TRBV5-5 with TRBJ1-4, with TRBD1 as a possible D gene (6 bases). Trimming shortened V by 3 bases and J by 5 bases, and 14 bases separated the two germline ends. CDR1 and CDR2 from the germline V gene are SGHKS and YYEKEE (reference sequence). The CDR3 covers 15 residues. The CDR3 protein is CASSSRTELNEKLFF. The CDR3, as DNA: TGTGCCAGCAGCTCAAGGACAGAACTCAATGAAAAACTGTTTTTT.

As to this clonotype: Given the absence of the conserved phenylalanine or tryptophan at the CDR3 end, a read error is likely. J is TRBJ1-4 and V is TRBV25-1; 9 bases are shared with TRBD1. The CDR3 is 15 amino acids. The J segment lost 7 bases and the V segment lost 5 bases, leaving 8 bases of the junction unmatched. Germline CDR1 MGHDK, CDR2 SYGVNS. CDR3 DNA sequence: TGTGCCAGCAGTACATACAGGGGGCGAGGTGAAAAACTGTTTCTT. Protein sequence: CASSTYRGRGEKLFL.

V usage is TRBV20-1 and J usage is TRBJ2-3; tentatively, D is TRBD1 (5 bases). Germline CDR1 DFQATT, CDR2 SNEGSKA (reference sequence). The CDR3 has 17 amino acids. Trimming took 1 base from V and 2 from J, leaving 19 bases between them. CDR3 coding DNA: TGCAGTGCTAGAGGAGCCAGGGCGAGCCTAACCACAGATACGCAGTATTTT. This sequence encodes CSARGARASLTTDTQYF.

This clonotype appeared many times. The V call is TRBV6-2 or TRBV6-3, the J call TRBJ2-7; TRBD2 is a possible D gene (6 bases). Germline assignment: CDR1 MNHEY and CDR2 SVGEGT. The V end was cut by 0 bases, the J end by 3 bases, with 15 bases between. The CDR3 runs 16 residues. The CDR3 DNA reads TGTGCCAGCAGTTACTCGATTGGGACTTCTTACTACGAGCAGTACTTC. Residues: CASSYSIGTSYYEQYF.

The chain uses TRBV5-1 and TRBJ2-6; 8 bases map to TRBD1. The germline V gene encodes CDR1 SGHRS and CDR2 YFSETQ. This CDR3 contains 18 residues. V trimming: 2 bases; J trimming: 0 bases; junction bases outside the gene matches: 7. The CDR3 sequence: CASSLSGTGASGANVLTF. CDR3 DNA sequence: TGCGCCAGCAGCTTATCCGGGACAGGAGCCTCTGGGGCCAACGTCCTGACTTTC.

The V call is TRBV7-9, the J call TRBJ1-4; possible D gene TRBD1, 5 bases. Deletions cut 5 bases from V and 7 bases from J, with 11 bases between. This CDR3 region has 13 residues. Looked up from germline, CDR1 is SEHNR and CDR2 is FQNEAQ (reference sequence). In DNA form, the CDR3 reads TGTGCCAGCAGCCCGGACGGGGGTGAAAAACTGTTTTTT. Protein product: CASSPDGGEKLFF.

V gene TRBV3-1 combines with J gene TRBJ2-5, with TRBD2 matching over 10 bases. Trimming cost V 1 base and J 5 bases; bases outside gene matches: 10. This CDR3 contains 17 residues. Germline loops: CDR1 LGHDT, CDR2 YNNKEL (reference sequence). The CDR3 is CASSQGPPAGGRETQYF. DNA of the CDR3: TGTGCCAGCAGCCAAGGCCCCCCAGCGGGGGGGCGGGAGACCCAGTACTTC.

The table lists this clonotype with many counts. J is TRBJ2-1 and V is TRBV9; 9 bases align to TRBD1. Looked up from germline, CDR1 is SGDLS and CDR2 is YYNGEE. V trimming: 0 bases; J trimming: 6 bases; junction bases outside the gene matches: 4. The CDR3 totals 15 residues. In nucleotides, the CDR3 is TGTGCCAGCAGCGTAGGGGGACAGGGTGGCAATGAGCAGTTCTTC. Translated: CASSVGGQGGNEQFF.

The V and J genes are TRBV5-1 and TRBJ2-7; no definite D call. Trimming left V 0 bases short and J 0 bases short, with 13 bases between. The CDR3 is 16 amino acids. The germline V gene encodes CDR1 SGHRS and CDR2 YFSETQ. The CDR3: CASSLEGSPDSYEQYF. The CDR3 DNA reads TGCGCCAGCAGCTTGGAGGGCAGCCCAGACTCCTACGAGCAGTACTTC.

This sequence joins TRBV6-2 or TRBV6-3 and TRBJ2-6; 9 bases are shared with TRBD2. V shed 7 bases, J shed 4 bases, and the junction held 14 bases outside the gene matches. The germline gives CDR1 MNHEY, CDR2 SVGEGT. CDR3 size: 18 residues. CDR3 sequence: CASTLGGLAGSGANVLTF. CDR3 bases: TGTGCCAGCACTTTGGGGGGGCTAGCGGGGTCAGGGGCCAACGTCCTGACTTTC.

The CDR3 here is CSVEWGIGRGYTF. For the CDR3, the DNA is TGCAGCGTTGAATGGGGAATTGGGCGGGGCTACACCTTC. The chain joins TRBV29-1 to TRBJ1-2; D is unclear. This CDR3 region has 13 residues. The V and J ends lost 2 bases and 8 bases respectively, with 15 bases between them. Per the germline V gene, CDR1 is SQVTM and CDR2 is ANQGSEA.

J is TRBJ2-5 and V is TRBV5-6, with no clear D. The CDR3 covers 16 residues. V lost 4 bases, J lost 2 bases, and 18 bases lay in between. CDR1 and CDR2 from the germline V gene are SGHDT and YYEEEE. The DNA of the CDR3 is TGTGCCAGCAGCCAAAGGATGTATGCCAGACAAGAGACCCAGTACTTC. This sequence encodes CASSQRMYARQETQYF.

The rearrangement uses TRBV12-3 or TRBV12-4 and TRBJ1-1; D gene ambiguous. Trimming left V 8 bases short and J 3 bases short, with 13 bases between. The CDR3 spans 13 residues. CDR3 loop: CASQRQSYTEAFF. The DNA of the CDR3 is TGTGCCAGCCAGAGGCAATCGTACACTGAAGCTTTCTTT.

The chain uses TRBV10-3 and TRBJ1-1; unclear D gene. Trimming pared 3 bases from V and 0 bases from J, leaving 11 bases between. The CDR3 loop spans 15 amino acids. The V gene's germline CDR1 is ENHRY and CDR2 SYGVKD. Written as DNA, the CDR3 is TGTGCCATCAGTGACAGCCCTAGGATGAACACTGAAGCTTTCTTT. As protein: CAISDSPRMNTEAFF.

About this clonotype itself: This may be a read error: a much more frequent sequence differs by one nucleotide. The J gene is TRBJ2-5, the V gene TRBV12-3 or TRBV12-4; D gene uncertain. Near its end, the DNA agrees better with TRBJ2-1, so the J call may be wrong. The CDR3 length is 13 residues. The DNA for the CDR3 is TGTGCCAGCGGCATACAGTCTCAAGAGACCCAGTTCTTC. It yields the protein CASGIQSQETQFF.